These 16 T cell receptor beta chains were all obtained from the same sample, sequenced in a study of blood T cells in healthy people across ages. PCR was performed a second time for about 7 to 11 cycles using a sample-barcoded 5' primer and a J-beta primer mix. TCRdb recomputed calls from the 5' RACE reads with MiXCR, one row per CDR3 protein. Of some 800,000 distinct CDR3 sequences listed, approximately 48% are singletons. The sequenced sample was blood. Receptors were obtained from a man between 60 and 75 years old in good health.

The chain combines TRBV28 with TRBJ2-7; 7 bases are shared with TRBD1. This CDR3 has 15 amino acids. V trimming: 5 bases; J trimming: 0 bases; junction bases outside the gene matches: 7. Germline V gene data show CDR1 as MDHEN and CDR2 as SYDVKM. DNA of the CDR3: TGTGCCAGCAGTCCCACAGGGGTCCCCTCCTACGAGCAGTACTTC. Translating gives CASSPTGVPSYEQYF.

The chain has TRBV29-1 and TRBJ2-1; 7 nucleotides agree with TRBD1. Germline V gene lookup returns CDR1 SQVTM and CDR2 ANQGSEA. Trimming removed 2 bases from V and 6 bases from J; junction bases left unmatched: 10. This CDR3 is 15 amino acids long. The CDR3 nucleotides read TGCAGCGTTGAAAGGTGGCAGGGGGTGGGCAATGAGCAGTTCTTC. Translation gives CSVERWQGVGNEQFF.

As for this clonotype: Relative to the germline gene, one junction end is altered; a read error may explain this. The rearrangement links TRBV6-5 to TRBJ2-7; D gene unclear. Germline V gene lookup returns CDR1 MNHEY and CDR2 SVGAGI. The CDR3 runs to 13 residues. The CDR3 DNA sequence: TGTGCCAGCAGTGACTCGGCCGGCTACGAGCAGTACTTC. Translating it yields CASSDSAGYEQYF.

A few counts support this clonotype. The rearrangement links TRBV20-1 to TRBJ1-6, with 7 bases that match TRBD1. After removal of 0 bases from V and 7 bases from J, the junction contained 0 bases not matched to a gene. The CDR3 loop spans 13 amino acids. Germline V lookup: CDR1 DFQATT, CDR2 SNEGSKA (reference sequence). DNA for the CDR3: TGCAGTGCTAGAGACAGGGGGAATTCACCCCTCCACTTT. This translates into CSARDRGNSPLHF.

The J gene is TRBJ1-2, the V gene TRBV7-2, with TRBD1 matching 9 bases. CDR3 length equals 16 residues. Germline V gene lookup returns CDR1 SGHTA and CDR2 FQGNSA. Unmatched junction bases numbered 11, after V lost 1 base and J lost 8 bases. The CDR3 loop is CASSLGLGGQGSGYTF. In nucleotides, the CDR3 is TGTGCCAGCAGCTTAGGTTTAGGGGGACAGGGATCAGGCTACACCTTC.

The chain has TRBV7-2 and TRBJ2-7; D gene uncertain. The CDR3 is 16 residues long. The V gene lost 0 bases and the J gene lost 0 bases, with 12 bases spanning the gap. Germline V gives CDR1 SGHTA, CDR2 FQGNSA. CDR3 in DNA: TGTGCCAGCAGCTTAGCGCAGAGACCTTACTCCTACGAGCAGTACTTC. Amino acids: CASSLAQRPYSYEQYF.

The rearrangement joins TRBV6-2 or TRBV6-3 to TRBJ2-7; 7 bases agree with TRBD1. The CDR3 length is 13 residues. Germline values: CDR1 MNHEY, CDR2 SVGEGT. V was pared by 6 bases and J by 4 bases, with 6 bases of the junction left unmatched. The CDR3: CASSYRGWYEQYF. The CDR3 nucleotides read TGTGCCAGCAGCTACAGGGGTTGGTACGAGCAGTACTTC.

The chain carries TRBV20-1 and TRBJ2-5; TRBD2 matches at 7 bases. CDR1 is DFQATT, CDR2 SNEGSKA, per germline (reference sequence). The CDR3 is 13 residues long. Trimming took 3 bases from V and 3 from J; bases not matched to a gene: 4. The CDR3 is CSARFLAEETQYF. CDR3 DNA: TGCAGTGCTAGGTTCCTAGCGGAAGAGACCCAGTACTTC.

This clonotype was counted only a few times. The chain joins TRBV28 to TRBJ1-5; D gene unclear. Germline CDR1 is MDHEN and CDR2 is SYDVKM. Trimming left V 3 bases short and J 1 base short, with 13 bases between. The CDR3 covers 16 residues. The CDR3 region has the DNA TGTGCCAGCAGTTTCATCGGGCCGCGAAGCAATCAGCCCCAGCATTTT. This codes for CASSFIGPRSNQPQHF. Full variable domain (missing parts from reference TRBV28 and TRBJ1-5): DVKVTQSSRYLVKRTGEKVFLECVQDMDHENMFWYRQDPGLGLRLIYFSYDVKMKEKGDIPEGYSVSREKKERFSLILESASTNQTSMYLCASSFIGPRSNQPQHFGDGTRLSIL.

This clonotype was seen ten or more times. This chain uses TRBV24-1 with TRBJ2-3; D unclear. Trimming stripped 1 base from V and 2 bases from J, with 3 bases between. The CDR3 spans 13 residues. The germline CDR1 and CDR2 sequences are KGHDR and SFDVKD. The CDR3 DNA is TGTGCCACCAGTGATTTTCTCACAGATACGCAGTATTTT. This translates into CATSDFLTDTQYF.

The gene calls are TRBV11-3 and TRBJ1-3, with 7 bases that match TRBD1. The CDR3 is 14 amino acids. Germline CDR1 is SGHNT and CDR2 is YENEEA. V gave up 5 bases and J gave up 0 bases; unmatched junction bases: 1. The CDR3 protein is CASSQGDSGNTIYF. CDR3 bases: TGTGCCAGCAGCCAGGGGGACTCTGGAAACACCATATATTTT.

The table lists this clonotype with a few counts. The J gene is TRBJ2-5, the V gene TRBV6-6; no firm D call. The V gene lost 5 bases and the J gene lost 5 bases, with 12 bases spanning the gap. Germline values: CDR1 MNHNY, CDR2 SVGAGI (reference sequence). CDR3 size: 13 residues. The CDR3 here is CASSASRRETQYF. In DNA form, the CDR3 reads TGTGCCAGCAGTGCCTCTAGAAGGGAGACCCAGTACTTC.

The sample holds many counts of this clonotype. It may be a read error: a sequence one base away is much more abundant. The chain employs TRBV7-9 and TRBJ2-1; TRBD2 might be the D (7 bases). The end of the DNA is better explained by TRBJ2-7, so the J call may be wrong. The CDR3 totals 16 residues. The V gene's germline CDR1 is SEHNR and CDR2 FQNEAQ (reference sequence). CDR3 residues: CASSPTGGQPYNEQYF. CDR3 DNA: TGTGCCAGCAGCCCTACGGGGGGACAACCCTACAATGAGCAGTACTTC.

This clonotype was counted a few times. The V gene is TRBV3-1, the J gene TRBJ2-3; no definite D call. Trimming took 0 bases from V and 7 from J, leaving 5 bases between them. CDR1 LGHDT and CDR2 YNNKEL come from the germline V gene (reference sequence). This CDR3 has 12 residues. The CDR3 loop is CASSQDRNTQYF. DNA of the CDR3: TGTGCCAGCAGCCAAGACAGGAATACGCAGTATTTT.

The chain carries TRBV5-4 and TRBJ2-7; D is uncertain. From germline, CDR1 is SGHNT and CDR2 YYREEE (reference sequence). Between the trimmed V and J ends, which lost 0 bases and 6 bases, there was a span of 7 bases. The CDR3 contains 12 residues. The CDR3 DNA sequence: TGTGCCAGCAGCTTGGAGGGCTGCGAGCAGTACTTC. Protein product: CASSLEGCEQYF.

This clonotype was picked up a small number of times. The V call is TRBV5-1, the J call TRBJ2-5; tentatively, D is TRBD2 (6 bases). Germline loops: CDR1 SGHRS, CDR2 YFSETQ. The germline V and J ends were trimmed by 3 bases and 11 bases, with 20 bases remaining between them. The CDR3 has 14 residues. The CDR3 nucleotides read TGCGCCAGCAGCTCCCGGCCTAGCGTCAATGAGCAGTACTTC. Translated: CASSSRPSVNEQYF.